The TCR beta chain described here comes from a study of T cell responses to AZD1222 COVID-19 vaccine. Regarding the study as a whole: Close to half of all spike-specific TCRs reportedly target regions of the variants that are unmutated. Donors in the cohort were predominantly white British and more often female, and clonal diversity was possibly underestimated.

Germline CDR1 reads SNHLY; CDR2 reads FYNNEI. This CDR3 spans 15 amino acids. Trimming took 2 bases from V and 7 from J, leaving 14 bases between them. Remarks on this clone: Its cognate antigen is unknown.

TCRdb keeps only in-frame clones here, not all; method: immunoSEQ multiplex PCR. The data contain 30,000 to 40,000 clones, around 89% of them singletons. Specimen: peripheral blood, collected 28 days after the second AZD1222 dose. The receptor's source is an adult who received the AZD1222 COVID-19 vaccine. The chain recombines TRBV2 with TRBJ2-2, with a possible D match to TRBD1 (5 bases). The CDR3 bases are TGTGCCAGCAGTGAACGTGTTAGGCAGGGCGGGGAGCTGTTTTTT. Translating gives CASSERVRQGGELFF.